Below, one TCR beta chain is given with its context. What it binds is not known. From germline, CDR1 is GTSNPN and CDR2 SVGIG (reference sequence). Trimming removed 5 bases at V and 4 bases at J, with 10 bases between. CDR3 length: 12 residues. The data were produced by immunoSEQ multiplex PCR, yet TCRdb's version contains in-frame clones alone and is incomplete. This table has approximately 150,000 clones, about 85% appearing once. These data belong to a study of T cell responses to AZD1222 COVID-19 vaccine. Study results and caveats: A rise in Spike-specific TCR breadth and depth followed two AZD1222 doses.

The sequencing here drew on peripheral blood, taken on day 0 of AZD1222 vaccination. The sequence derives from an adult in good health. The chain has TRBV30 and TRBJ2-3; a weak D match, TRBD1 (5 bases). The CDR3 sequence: CAWGKGADTQYF. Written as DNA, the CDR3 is TGTGCCTGGGGGAAAGGGGCAGATACGCAGTATTTT.